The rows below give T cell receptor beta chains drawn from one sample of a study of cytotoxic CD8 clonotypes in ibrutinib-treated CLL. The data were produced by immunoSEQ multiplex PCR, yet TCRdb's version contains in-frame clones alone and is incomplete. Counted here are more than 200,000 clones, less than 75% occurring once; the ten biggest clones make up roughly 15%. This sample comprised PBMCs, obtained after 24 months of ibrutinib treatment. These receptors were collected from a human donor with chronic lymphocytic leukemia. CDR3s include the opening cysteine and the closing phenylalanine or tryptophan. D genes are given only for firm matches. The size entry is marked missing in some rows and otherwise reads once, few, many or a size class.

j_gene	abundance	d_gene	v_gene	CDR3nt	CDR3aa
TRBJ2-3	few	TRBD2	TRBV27	TGTGCCAGCACCTTCTTAGCGGGAGGCACAGATACGCAGTATTTT	CASTFLAGGTDTQYF
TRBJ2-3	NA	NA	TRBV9	TGTGCCAGCAGCAGGACTGCCAGGGATACGCAGTATTTT	CASSRTARDTQYF
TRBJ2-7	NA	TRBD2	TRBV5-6	TGTGCCAGCAGCGGGACTAGCGGGAGGTACGAGCAGTACTTC	CASSGTSGRYEQYF
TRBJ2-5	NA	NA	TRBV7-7	TGTGCTAGCAGCTTAAACTATGGGGAGACCCAGTACTTC	CASSLNYGETQYF
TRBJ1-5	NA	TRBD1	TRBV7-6	TGTGCCAGCAGCCCACGGACAGGGCTTTATAGCAATCAGCCCCAGCATTTT	CASSPRTGLYSNQPQHF
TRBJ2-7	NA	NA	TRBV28	TGTGCCAGCAGTTCGGCCAACAGTTACGAGCAGTACTTC	CASSSANSYEQYF
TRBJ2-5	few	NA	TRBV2	TGTGCCAGCAGTGTTGGCGAAGAGACCCAGTACTTC	CASSVGEETQYF
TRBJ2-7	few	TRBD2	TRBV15	TGTGCCACCAGCAGAGCTTGGGCTAGCGGGACGTACGAGCAGTACTTC	CATSRAWASGTYEQYF
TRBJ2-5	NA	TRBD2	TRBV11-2	TGTGCCAGCAGCTTTTCCGGGACTAGCGGGGGGGAGACCCAGTACTTC	CASSFSGTSGGETQYF
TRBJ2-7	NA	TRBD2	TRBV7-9	TGTGCCAGCAGCTGGGGGACTAGTTCCAACGAGCAGTACTTC	CASSWGTSSNEQYF
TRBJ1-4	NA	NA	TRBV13	TGTGCCAGCAGCTTACTGTTTTTT	CASSLLFF
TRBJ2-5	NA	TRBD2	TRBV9	TGTGCCAGCAGCGTAGATCCTAGCGGGAGGGCGGAGACCCAGTACTTC	CASSVDPSGRAETQYF
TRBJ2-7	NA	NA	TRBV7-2	TGTGCCAGCAGCTTGAGCAGAGACTACGAGCAGTACTTC	CASSLSRDYEQYF
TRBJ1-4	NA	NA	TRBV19	TGTGCCAGCCTGGGACAAACTAATGAAAAACTGTTTTTT	CASLGQTNEKLFF
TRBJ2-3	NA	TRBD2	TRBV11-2	TGTGCCAGCAGCTTTTCGGGGGGGTTAGTGGATACGCAGTATTTT	CASSFSGGLVDTQYF
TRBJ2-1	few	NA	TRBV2	TGTGCCAGCAGTGAAGCTGGGGGGAAGAATGAGCAGTTCTTC	CASSEAGGKNEQFF
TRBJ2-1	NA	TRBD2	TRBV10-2	TGCGCCAGCAGTGAGCCTAGCGGGGGGTCCTACAATGAGCAGTTCTTC	CASSEPSGGSYNEQFF
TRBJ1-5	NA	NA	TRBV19	TGTGCCAGTAGAATGGGAGGCGGCAATCAGCCCCAGCATTTT	CASRMGGGNQPQHF
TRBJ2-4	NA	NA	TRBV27	TGTGCCAGCAGTTTATGGAGAGGGGGAGCCAAAAACATTCAGTACTTC	CASSLWRGGAKNIQYF
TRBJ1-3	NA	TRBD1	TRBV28	TGTGCCAGCACCCTGACAGGGGTTGGTGGAAACACCATATATTTT	CASTLTGVGGNTIYF
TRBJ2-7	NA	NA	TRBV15	TGTGCCACCGCATATCTCGGGAACGGAACCTACGAGCAGTACTTC	CATAYLGNGTYEQYF
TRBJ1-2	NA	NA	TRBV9	TGTGCCAGCAGCGTAGCTGAGAACTATGGCTACACCTTC	CASSVAENYGYTF
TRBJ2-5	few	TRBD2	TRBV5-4	TGTGCCAGCAGCAGAACTAGCGGGAGAATGGAGACCCAGTACTTC	CASSRTSGRMETQYF
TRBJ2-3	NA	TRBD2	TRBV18	TGTGCCAGCTCACCACCCCTAGCGGGAGGGATAGATACGCAGTATTTT	CASSPPLAGGIDTQYF
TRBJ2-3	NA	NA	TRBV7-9	TGTGCCAGCAGCTTGGCGGTCTCGGGGCTCCGCGGGGATACGCAGTATTTT	CASSLAVSGLRGDTQYF
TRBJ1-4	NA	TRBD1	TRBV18	TGTGCCAGCTCCCTTACAGGGGCCGGGCTTGGAGTCGAAAAACTGTTTTTT	CASSLTGAGLGVEKLFF
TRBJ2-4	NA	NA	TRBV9	TGTGCCAGCAGCGTAGACCTAGACAAAAACATTCAGTACTTC	CASSVDLDKNIQYF
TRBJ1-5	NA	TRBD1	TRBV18	TGTGCCAGCTCACCCGGGACAGGAGACAATCAGCCCCAGCATTTT	CASSPGTGDNQPQHF
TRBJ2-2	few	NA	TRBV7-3	TGTGCCAGCAGCTTAATCACCGGGGAGCTGTTTTTT	CASSLITGELFF
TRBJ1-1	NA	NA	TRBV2	TGTGCCAGCAGATCGTCGGGGAACACTGAAGCTTTCTTT	CASRSSGNTEAFF
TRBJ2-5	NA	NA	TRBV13	TGTGCCAGCAGCTTAAATCGGGGTGCCCAAGAGACCCAGTACTTC	CASSLNRGAQETQYF
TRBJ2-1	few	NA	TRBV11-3	TGTGCCAGCAGCTTACTTGGGGGGCATGAGCAGTTCTTC	CASSLLGGHEQFF
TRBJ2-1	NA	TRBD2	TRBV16	TGTGCCAGCAGCCACGGGACTAGGGTTTCCAATGAGCAGTTCTTC	CASSHGTRVSNEQFF